The rows below give T cell receptor beta chains drawn from one sample of a study of blood T cell repertoires in COVID-19. Using immunoSEQ multiplex PCR, the repertoire was profiled, and TCRdb retains in-frame clones only, with some absent. In the table there are 230,000 or so clones, roughly 84% of which are singletons. Sample: peripheral blood. The receptors shown here come from a middle-aged man who had recovered from COVID-19. The CDR3 runs from the conserved cysteine through the conserved F or W. A D gene is named only where the DNA matches it firmly. Only part of the rows carry a size: once, few, many, or a class if the clone is expanded.

V	J	size	D	CDR3	DNA
TRBV19	TRBJ1-6	-	TRBD1	CASSIVRTGRSPLHF	TGTGCCAGTAGTATAGTCAGGACAGGGCGTTCACCCCTCCACTTT
TRBV18	TRBJ2-7	-	TRBD1	CASSGPTGHEQYF	TGTGCCAGCTCAGGACCGACAGGGCACGAGCAGTACTTC
TRBV12-2	TRBJ1-2	few	-	CASRLGAGTGGFGYTF	TGTGCAAGTCGCTTAGGAGCGGGGACAGGGGGCTTCGGCTACACCTTC
TRBV4-3	TRBJ2-7	-	TRBD2	CASSQGTSTYEQYF	TGCGCCAGCAGCCAAGGGACTAGTACCTACGAGCAGTACTTC
TRBV29-1	TRBJ1-1	-	-	CSVEDPFLNTEAFF	TGCAGCGTTGAAGACCCTTTTTTGAACACTGAAGCTTTCTTT
TRBV12-3/TRBV12-4	TRBJ1-1	-	TRBD1	CASRPTGRPEAFF	TGTGCCAGCAGGCCGACAGGGAGGCCTGAAGCTTTCTTT
TRBV5-1	TRBJ2-5	-	TRBD2	CASSSRGGDVSETQYF	TGCGCCAGCAGCTCCCGGGGGGGAGACGTTTCAGAGACCCAGTACTTC
TRBV19	TRBJ1-4	-	TRBD1	CASRHRGLESEKLFF	TGTGCCAGCAGACACAGGGGGCTGGAGTCGGAAAAACTGTTTTTT
TRBV7-2	TRBJ2-5	-	TRBD2	CASSFRTSAYPFGETQYF	TGTGCCAGCAGCTTCCGGACTAGCGCATACCCTTTCGGGGAGACCCAGTACTTC
TRBV27	TRBJ2-3	-	-	CASSPLTLGGTQYF	TGTGCCAGCAGTCCCCTGACCTTGGGGGGAACGCAGTATTTT
TRBV4-1	TRBJ2-7	-	-	CASSQDTRQRSYEQYF	TGCGCCAGCAGCCAAGACACCCGACAGAGATCCTACGAGCAGTACTTC
TRBV3-1/TRBV3-2	TRBJ2-7	-	-	CASSQDFSSPYEQYF	TGTGCCAGCAGCCAAGATTTCAGTAGCCCCTACGAGCAGTACTTC
TRBV7-2	TRBJ2-7	-	TRBD1	CASSLDRDSSYEQYF	TGTGCCAGCAGCTTAGATCGGGACAGTTCCTACGAGCAGTACTTC
TRBV10-3	TRBJ1-1	once	-	CAISDFGAGTNTEAFF	TGTGCCATCAGCGATTTCGGGGCAGGGACTAACACTGAAGCTTTCTTT
TRBV3-1/TRBV3-2	TRBJ2-1	-	TRBD2	CASSQDPLAGVNEQFF	TGTGCCAGCAGCCAAGATCCACTAGCGGGAGTCAATGAGCAGTTCTTC
TRBV30	TRBJ1-1	-	TRBD1	CAWSVLGQGAAEAFF	TGTGCCTGGAGTGTACTGGGACAGGGGGCTGCCGAAGCTTTCTTT
TRBV11-2	TRBJ2-7	-	-	CASSFAEAEQYF	TGTGCCAGCAGCTTCGCGGAGGCTGAGCAGTACTTC
TRBV7-8	TRBJ1-1	-	-	CASSRDRNTEAFF	TGTGCCAGCAGCCGCGACAGGAACACTGAAGCTTTCTTT
TRBV6-2/TRBV6-3	TRBJ1-5	-	-	CASSYSGRSGYSNQPQHF	TGTGCCAGCAGTTACTCAGGGAGGTCAGGTTATAGCAATCAGCCCCAGCATTTT
TRBV11-3	TRBJ2-2	-	TRBD1	CASSWTGVGGELFF	TGTGCCAGCAGCTGGACAGGGGTTGGCGGGGAGCTGTTTTTT
TRBV11-2	TRBJ1-2	-	-	CASSRAGGNYGYTF	TGTGCCAGCTCACGGGCGGGAGGGAACTATGGCTACACCTTC
TRBV4-1	TRBJ2-4	few	-	CASRTDLAKNIQYF	TGCGCCAGCAGAACAGATCTAGCCAAAAACATTCAGTACTTC
TRBV23-1	TRBJ1-3	-	-	CASSPNENSGNTIYF	TGCGCCAGCAGTCCAAACGAGAACTCTGGAAACACCATATATTTT
TRBV15	TRBJ2-5	once	-	CATSSGRQETQYF	TGTGCCACCAGCTCCGGGAGACAAGAGACCCAGTACTTC
TRBV6-5	TRBJ1-2	-	-	CASSWRGAYGYTF	TGTGCCAGCAGTTGGCGCGGGGCCTATGGCTACACCTTC
TRBV6-5	TRBJ2-1	-	TRBD1	CASSPRGQGLNEQFF	TGTGCCAGCAGTCCTCGGGGACAGGGATTGAATGAGCAGTTCTTC
TRBV7-9	TRBJ2-3	-	-	CASSHNRPSTDTQYF	TGTGCCAGCAGCCACAACAGGCCCTCCACAGATACGCAGTATTTT
TRBV29-1	TRBJ2-3	-	TRBD2	CSVAVGLDRDTQYF	TGCAGCGTTGCAGTTGGACTAGATCGCGATACGCAGTATTTT
TRBV10-3	TRBJ1-2	once	-	CAIRGGVGLGYTF	TGTGCCATCAGGGGAGGGGTTGGCCTTGGCTACACCTTC
TRBV7-2	TRBJ1-1	few	-	CASSLATGNTEAFF	TGTGCCAGCAGCTTAGCGACGGGGAACACTGAAGCTTTCTTT
TRBV18	TRBJ1-2	-	TRBD1	CASSQDRNYGYTF	TGTGCCAGCTCACAGGACAGGAACTATGGCTACACCTTC
TRBV11-3	TRBJ2-3	-	TRBD2	CASRGEYTDTQYF	TGTGCCAGCCGGGGGGAATACACAGATACGCAGTATTTT